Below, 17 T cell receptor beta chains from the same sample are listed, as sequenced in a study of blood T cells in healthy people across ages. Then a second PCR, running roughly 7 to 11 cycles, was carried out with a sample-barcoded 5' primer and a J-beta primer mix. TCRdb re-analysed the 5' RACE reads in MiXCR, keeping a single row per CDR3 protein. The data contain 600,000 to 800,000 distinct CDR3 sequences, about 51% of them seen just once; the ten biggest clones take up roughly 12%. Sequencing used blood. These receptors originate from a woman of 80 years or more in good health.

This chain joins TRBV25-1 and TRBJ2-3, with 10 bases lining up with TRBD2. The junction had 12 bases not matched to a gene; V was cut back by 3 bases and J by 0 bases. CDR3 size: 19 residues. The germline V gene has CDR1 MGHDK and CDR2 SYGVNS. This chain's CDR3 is CASSDPSGGARGSTDTQYF. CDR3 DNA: TGTGCCAGCAGTGACCCAAGCGGGGGGGCCCGAGGGAGCACAGATACGCAGTATTTT.

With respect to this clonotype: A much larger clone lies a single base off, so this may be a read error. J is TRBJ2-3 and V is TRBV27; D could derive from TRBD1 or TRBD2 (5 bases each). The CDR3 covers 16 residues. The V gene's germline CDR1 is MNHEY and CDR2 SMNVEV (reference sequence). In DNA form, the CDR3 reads TGTGCCAGCAGTAGTCGTGGGGGATACCTCACAGATTCGCAGTATTTT. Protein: CASSSRGGYLTDSQYF.

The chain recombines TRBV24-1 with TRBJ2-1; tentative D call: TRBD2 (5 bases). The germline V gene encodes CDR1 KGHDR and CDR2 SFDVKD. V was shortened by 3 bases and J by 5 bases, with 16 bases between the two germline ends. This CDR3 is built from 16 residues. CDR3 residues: CATSDPGPSHHNEQFF. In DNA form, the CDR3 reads TGTGCCACCAGTGATCCGGGCCCTAGCCACCACAATGAGCAGTTCTTC.

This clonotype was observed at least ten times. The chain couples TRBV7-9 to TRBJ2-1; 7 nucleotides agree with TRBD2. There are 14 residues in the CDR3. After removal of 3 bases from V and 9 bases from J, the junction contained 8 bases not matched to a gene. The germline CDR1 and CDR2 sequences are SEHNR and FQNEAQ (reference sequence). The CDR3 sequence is CASSFQRDRGEQFF. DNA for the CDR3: TGTGCCAGCAGCTTCCAGCGGGATAGGGGTGAGCAGTTCTTC.

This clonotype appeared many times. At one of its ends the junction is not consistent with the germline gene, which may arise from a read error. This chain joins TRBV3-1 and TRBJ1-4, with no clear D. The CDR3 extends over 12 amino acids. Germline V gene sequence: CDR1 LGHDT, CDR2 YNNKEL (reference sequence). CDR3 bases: TGTGCCAGCAGCCAAGATCTTGAAATACTGTTTTTT. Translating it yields CASSQDLEILFF.

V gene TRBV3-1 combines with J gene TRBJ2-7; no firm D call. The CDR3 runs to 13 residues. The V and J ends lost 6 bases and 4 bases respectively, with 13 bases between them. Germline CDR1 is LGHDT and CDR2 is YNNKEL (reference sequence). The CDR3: CASRMGQAYEQYF. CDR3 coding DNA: TGTGCCAGCAGGATGGGTCAGGCATACGAGCAGTACTTC.

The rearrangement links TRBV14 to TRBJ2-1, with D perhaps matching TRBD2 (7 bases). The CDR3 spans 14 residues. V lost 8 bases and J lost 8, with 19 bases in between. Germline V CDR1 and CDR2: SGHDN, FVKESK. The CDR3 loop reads CASRSAGARDEQFF. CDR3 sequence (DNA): TGTGCCAGCCGTTCTGCGGGGGCGAGAGATGAGCAGTTCTTC. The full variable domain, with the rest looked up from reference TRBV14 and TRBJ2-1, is EAGVTQFPSHSVIEKGQTVTLRCDPISGHDNLYWYRRVMGKEIKFLLHFVKESKQDESGMPNNRFLAERTGGTYSTLKVQPAELEDSGVYFCASRSAGARDEQFFGPGTRLTVL.

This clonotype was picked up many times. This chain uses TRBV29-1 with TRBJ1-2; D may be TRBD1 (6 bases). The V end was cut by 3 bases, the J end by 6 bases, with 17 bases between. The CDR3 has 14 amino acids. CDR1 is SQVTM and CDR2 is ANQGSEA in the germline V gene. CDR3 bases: TGCAGCGTTGAGCCGAGGGGGGCCCCTAATGGCTACACCTTC. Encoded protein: CSVEPRGAPNGYTF.

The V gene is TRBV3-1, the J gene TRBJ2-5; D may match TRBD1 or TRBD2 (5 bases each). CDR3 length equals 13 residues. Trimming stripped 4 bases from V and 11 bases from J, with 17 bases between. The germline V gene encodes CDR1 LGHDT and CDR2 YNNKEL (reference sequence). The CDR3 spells CASSRRGFWEQYF. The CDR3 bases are TGTGCCAGCAGCCGAAGGGGATTCTGGGAGCAGTACTTC.

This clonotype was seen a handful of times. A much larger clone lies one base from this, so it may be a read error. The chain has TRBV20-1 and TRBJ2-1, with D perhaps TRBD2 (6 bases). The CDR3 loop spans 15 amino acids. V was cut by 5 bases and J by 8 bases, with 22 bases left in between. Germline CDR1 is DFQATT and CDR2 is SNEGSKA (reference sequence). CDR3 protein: CSAVARDLNGDEQFF. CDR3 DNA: TGCAGTGCTGTAGCGAGGGACTTAAATGGGGATGAGCAGTTCTTC.

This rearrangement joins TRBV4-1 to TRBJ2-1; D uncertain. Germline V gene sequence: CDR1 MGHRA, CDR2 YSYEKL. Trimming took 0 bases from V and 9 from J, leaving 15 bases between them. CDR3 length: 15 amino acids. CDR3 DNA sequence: TGCGCCAGCAGCCAAGAGGTCACGTGGGCGTCTGAGCAGTTCTTC. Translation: CASSQEVTWASEQFF.

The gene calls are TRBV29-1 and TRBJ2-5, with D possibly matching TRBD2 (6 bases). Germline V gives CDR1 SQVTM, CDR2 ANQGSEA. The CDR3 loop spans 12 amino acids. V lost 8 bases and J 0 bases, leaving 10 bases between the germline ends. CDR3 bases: TGCAGCCTTACTAGCAACCAAGAGACCCAGTACTTC. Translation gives CSLTSNQETQYF.

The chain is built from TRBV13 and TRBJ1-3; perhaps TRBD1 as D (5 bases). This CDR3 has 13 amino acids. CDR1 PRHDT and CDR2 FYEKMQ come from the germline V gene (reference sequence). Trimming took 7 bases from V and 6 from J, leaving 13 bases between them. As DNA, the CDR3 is TGTGCCAGCACCGTGTGGGGGGAAAACACCATATATTTT. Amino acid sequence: CASTVWGENTIYF.

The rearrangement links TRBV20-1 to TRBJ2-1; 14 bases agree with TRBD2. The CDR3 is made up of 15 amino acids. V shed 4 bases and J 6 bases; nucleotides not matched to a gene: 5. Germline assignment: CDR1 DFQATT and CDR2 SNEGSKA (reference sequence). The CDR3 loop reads CSATPGTSGSNEQFF. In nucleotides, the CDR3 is TGCAGTGCTACTCCCGGGACTAGCGGGAGCAATGAGCAGTTCTTC.

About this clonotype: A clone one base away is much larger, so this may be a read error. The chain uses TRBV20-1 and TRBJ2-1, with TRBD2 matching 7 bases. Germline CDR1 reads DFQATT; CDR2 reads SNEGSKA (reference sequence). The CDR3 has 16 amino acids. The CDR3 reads CSARDQREGSYNEQLF. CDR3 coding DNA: TGCAGTGCTAGAGATCAGCGGGAAGGCTCCTACAATGAGCAGTTATTC.

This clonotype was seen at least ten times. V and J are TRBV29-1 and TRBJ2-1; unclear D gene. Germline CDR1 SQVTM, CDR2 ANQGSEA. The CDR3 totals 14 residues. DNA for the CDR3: TGCAGTGCCCTCGCCGGCAGCTCCTACAATGAGCAGTTCTTC. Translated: CSALAGSSYNEQFF.

CDR3 amino acids: CSALGTSGDTYNEQFF. The CDR3, as DNA: TGCAGTGCTTTAGGGACTAGCGGGGATACCTACAATGAGCAGTTCTTC. The gene calls are TRBV20-1 and TRBJ2-1; 13 nucleotides match TRBD2. CDR1 is DFQATT and CDR2 is SNEGSKA in the germline V gene (reference sequence). Trimming cost V 5 bases and J 2 bases; bases outside gene matches: 6. CDR3 size: 16 residues.